Given below is one T cell receptor beta chain in context. The clone's antigen remains unknown. Base quality data are lacking; no much larger clone is found one base away. Including cysteine and phenylalanine, the CDR3 has 17 amino acids. Only the CDR3 region is kept as DNA, spanning 51 bases read in frame from base 1. V loses 6 bases of germline sequence and J loses 1 base, and the interval between the two ends is 22 bases. CDR1 and CDR2 are drawn from the germline V gene: SGHDT, YYEEEE. The data were obtained in a study of blood T cell repertoires in COVID-19 (TCRdb year 2020). With respect to the entire study: Samples from collaborators originated in the United States, Italy and Spain and spanned both the acute and convalescent phases of COVID-19. Where HLA class I and class II types were available, the types were taken from metadata supplied by the sample provider, not from assay-based typing. Subjects who had been exposed to COVID-19, were actively infected with it, or had recovered from it provided the deeply sampled blood TCRbeta repertoires that made up the dataset. The repertoires were made available in a free public database intended to serve as a resource for research on the immune response to SARS-CoV-2. Samples were obtained from the ongoing ImmuneRACE study (first 160 participants) and from 1,000 to 1,500 subjects provided by 6 global collaborators. The material from the prospective study consisted of cDNA or gDNA derived from T cells, B-cell-depleted T cells, or PBMCs. A de-identified subject ID, COVID-19 status, age in years and sex were almost always included in the sample metadata. The paper as a whole reports these results and caveats: The quantity of clinical and demographic metadata differed by source and by participant and was supplied without curation.

TCRbeta CDR3 regions were amplified from genomic DNA by means of the immunoSEQ Assay, a bias-controlled multiplex PCR. The paper's processing steps were these. Within the assay, amplification of reference gene primers was used to estimate how many nucleated cells each sample contained. Sequence reads were collapsed and filtered to measure the absolute abundance of every unique TCRbeta CDR3 rearrangement. For each sample, productive Simpson clonality was calculated as the square root of Simpson's diversity index over productive rearrangements. TCRdb took over this immuneACCESS table, retaining in-frame rearrangements with V and J assigned. Such tables are incomplete; in checked studies, under half of the missing clones stem from an unresolved V gene, and the remainder is unexplained. D and trimming come from the DNA, and the V and J calls and clone size come from that table. Across this sample there are 90,000 or so clones, with about nine tenths seen only once. The ten largest clones represent 3% to 4% of the sample.

Each collaborating institution followed its own protocols to collect whole blood in K2EDTA tubes. For TCRbeta analysis, collaborators shipped samples as frozen whole blood, isolated PBMCs, or DNA extracted from either of those sample types. The V gene is TRBV5-6 and the J gene is TRBJ1-2, with the identity of the D gene unclear. The receptor's source is a woman between 70 and 85 years old with acute or convalescent COVID-19. Sequenced sample: peripheral blood. In nucleotides, the sequence is TGTGCCAGCACCCCGTCGACACAAGTTTTCAATAACTATGGCTACACCTTC. This sequence encodes CASTPSTQVFNNYGYTF.